By frequency, the clone carrying this T cell receptor beta chain registers medium-sized (0.01 to 0.1%). The CDR3 is cut off 3 residues early in the read; its end comes from the germline J gene. Clones were read by immunoSEQ multiplex PCR, and TCRdb kept only the in-frame ones, dropping some. The data show roughly 20,000 clones, and the top ten clones hold roughly 5.2%. This entry belongs to a study of T cells in women clearing cervical HPV infection. About the research overall: Controls gave blood once infection was undetectable; cases at lesion identification. With HLA typing for only a few women, HLA confounding remains possible. Cases' blood sampling followed lesion detection by median roughly 160 days (90 to 200).

Germline trimming cut 6 bases from V and 7 bases from J; bases unmatched to any gene: 7. The germline gives CDR1 KGHSH, CDR2 LQKENI. The CDR3 extends over 15 amino acids. MY09/MY11 PCR detected cervical HPV DNA; dot-blot assigned genotypes. The sequencing sample was made of blood buffy coat. The receptor was isolated from a woman between 18 and 69 years old with a cervical HPV16 infection that either progressed to CIN3+ or cleared (not recorded which). This sequence joins TRBV18 and TRBJ2-1; 12 bases align to TRBD2. This CDR3 reads CASSIGLAGLNEQFF. Incomplete CDR3 DNA: TGTGCCAGCTCGATCGGACTAGCGGGGTTGAATGAG.